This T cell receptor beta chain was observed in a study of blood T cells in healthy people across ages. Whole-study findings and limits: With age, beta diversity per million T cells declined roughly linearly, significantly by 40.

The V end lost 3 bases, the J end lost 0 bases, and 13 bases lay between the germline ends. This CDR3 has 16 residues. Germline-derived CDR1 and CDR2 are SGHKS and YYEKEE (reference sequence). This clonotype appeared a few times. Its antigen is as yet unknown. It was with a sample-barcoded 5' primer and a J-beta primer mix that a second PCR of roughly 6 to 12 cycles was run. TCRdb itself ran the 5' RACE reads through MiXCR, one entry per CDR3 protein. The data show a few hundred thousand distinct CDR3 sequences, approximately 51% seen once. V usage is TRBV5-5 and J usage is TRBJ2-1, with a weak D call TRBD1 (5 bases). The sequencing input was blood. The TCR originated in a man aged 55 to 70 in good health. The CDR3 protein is CASSSHTGFSYNEQFF. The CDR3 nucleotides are TGTGCCAGCAGCTCACACACAGGCTTCTCCTACAATGAGCAGTTCTTC.